A single T cell receptor (beta chain) is shown here with its context. This clone is a singleton in its sample. Its antigen remains unidentified. There are no base qualities to consult, and no much larger clone falls within one base. The record originates from a study of blood T cell repertoires in COVID-19 (TCRdb year 2020). For the study in its entirety: Samples covering the acute and convalescent phases of COVID-19 were provided by collaborators in the United States, Italy and Spain. The prospective study material was composed of cDNA or gDNA derived from T cells, B-cell-depleted T cells, or PBMCs. The dataset comprised deeply sampled blood TCRbeta repertoires from subjects exposed to, actively infected with, or recovered from COVID-19. The repertoires were made available in a free public database intended to serve as a resource for research on the immune response to SARS-CoV-2. The samples were drawn from two sources: the first 160 participants of the ongoing ImmuneRACE study, and 1,000 to 1,500 subjects contributed by 6 global collaborators. Sample metadata almost always included a de-identified subject ID, COVID-19 status, age in years and sex. Where HLA class I and class II types were available, the types were taken from metadata supplied by the sample provider, not from assay-based typing. Study-level results and caveats: How much clinical and demographic metadata was included differed by source and by participant, and the metadata was provided uncurated.

As encoded in the germline V gene, CDR1 is SGHTA while CDR2 is FQGTGA. The CDR3 covers 15 residues, taking in both the cysteine and the phenylalanine. Only CDR3 DNA is held: 45 bases, read in frame from base 1. Unmatched junction bases come to 5, with V trimmed by 1 base and J by 4 bases. The immunoSEQ Assay, a bias-controlled multiplex PCR, was used to amplify TCRbeta CDR3 regions from genomic DNA. In the original analysis: The number of nucleated cells in each sample was estimated by amplification of reference gene primers within the assay. To quantify the absolute abundance of each unique TCRbeta CDR3 rearrangement, sequence reads were collapsed and filtered. Productive Simpson clonality was computed per sample as the square root of Simpson's diversity index over productive rearrangements. What TCRdb holds here is the immuneACCESS table cut down to in-frame rearrangements. Part of the clones is not present; checked against another copy, under half of the missing clones reflect an unresolved V gene, and the others are unexplained. V, J and clone size derive from that table, while D and trimming were established from the DNA sequence. Within this sample are fewer than 450,000 clones, with more than 70% of them counted one time only. Of the sample, 10% to 15% falls within the top ten clones.

One collaborating source in Seattle enrolled patients while the patients were actively infected and followed the patients over time throughout the course of disease. Each collaborating institution followed its own protocols to collect whole blood in K2EDTA tubes. For TCRbeta analysis, collaborators shipped samples as frozen whole blood, isolated PBMCs, or DNA extracted from either of those sample types. The source material was peripheral blood. The origin of this receptor is a woman between 50 and 59 years old with COVID-19, enrolled during active disease. The rearranged chain carries TRBV7-3 and TRBJ2-7; TRBD1 fits 9 bases in the junction. The nucleotide sequence reads as follows: TGTGCCAGCAGCTTAAAGGGGACAGGGCCTTACGAGCAGTACTTC. Its protein is CASSLKGTGPYEQYF. The full variable domain, completed from the reference TRBV7-3 and TRBJ2-7 proteins outside the CDR3, reads GAGVSQTPSNKVTEKGKYVELRCDPISGHTALYWYRQSLGQGPEFLIYFQGTGAADDSGLPNDRFFAVRPEGSVSTLKIQRTERGDSAVYLCASSLKGTGPYEQYFGPGTRLTVT.